Listed here are 14 T cell receptor beta chains from one sample, sequenced in a study of T cells in Graves' hyperthyroidism and ophthalmopathy. The CDR3 regions of TCR beta were amplified from RNA transcripts. Using the HTBI primer set, a first-round RT-PCR was run on the TCR CDR3. Using its own MiXCR run on the multiplex PCR reads, TCRdb lists one record per CDR3 protein. The sample has about 350,000 distinct CDR3 sequences; roughly 14% are singletons. The sample comprised blood. These receptor sequences come from a woman younger than 45 with Graves' hyperthyroidism.

This clonotype was seen many times. The chain has TRBV27 and TRBJ1-1; D gene ambiguous. V was cut by 5 bases and J by 4 bases, with 11 bases left in between. Germline V gene sequence: CDR1 MNHEY, CDR2 SMNVEV (reference sequence). The CDR3 sequence is 13 residues long. CDR3 sequence reads: CASSRAGATEAFF. CDR3 DNA: TGTGCCAGCAGTCGTGCAGGAGCCACTGAAGCTTTCTTT.

V usage is TRBV4-1 and J usage is TRBJ1-2; no definite D call. The CDR3 covers 15 residues. Germline assignment: CDR1 MGHRA and CDR2 YSYEKL. The V end was cut by 4 bases, the J end by 8 bases, with 20 bases between. CDR3 in DNA: TGCGCCAGCAGCCCCAACGCTCTCGGGAACGAGGGCTACACCTTC. Translation: CASSPNALGNEGYTF.

This clonotype was observed at least ten times. The CDR3 loop reads CASSWGPNTGELFF. The DNA for the CDR3 is TGTGCCAGCAGCTGGGGACCTAACACCGGGGAGCTGTTTTTT. The V call is TRBV27, the J call TRBJ2-2; D might be TRBD1 or TRBD2, each matching 5 bases. Per germline, CDR1 MNHEY and CDR2 SMNVEV (reference sequence). The CDR3 has 14 residues. Trimming shortened V by 6 bases and J by 2 bases, and 10 bases separated the two germline ends.

The chain is built from TRBV20-1 and TRBJ1-2; TRBD1 matches 7 bases. Germline V gives CDR1 DFQATT, CDR2 SNEGSKA (reference sequence). The CDR3 runs 14 residues. With 6 bases clipped from V and 1 base from J, the junction kept 8 bases outside the gene matches. The CDR3 sequence: CSATGWGVNYGYTF. The CDR3 DNA is TGCAGTGCGACAGGGTGGGGGGTTAACTATGGCTACACCTTC.

This clonotype was seen ten or more times. This chain joins TRBV28 and TRBJ1-6; unclear D gene. The CDR3 is 16 amino acids. V dropped 4 bases and J dropped 0 bases, with 10 bases sitting between them. Germline CDR1 MDHEN, CDR2 SYDVKM. Here the CDR3 DNA reads TGTGCCAGCAGTTATCCGACGAGCTCCTATAATTCACCCCTCCACTTT. Translating gives CASSYPTSSYNSPLHF. The entire variable domain, with the rest obtained from reference TRBV28 and TRBJ1-6, is as follows: DVKVTQSSRYLVKRTGEKVFLECVQDMDHENMFWYRQDPGLGLRLIYFSYDVKMKEKGDIPEGYSVSREKKERFSLILESASTNQTSMYLCASSYPTSSYNSPLHFGNGTRLTVT.

This clonotype has only a few counts. The V gene is TRBV28, the J gene TRBJ2-1; TRBD1 or TRBD2 may be the D gene (5 bases each). The CDR3 is 14 residues long. Germline values: CDR1 MDHEN, CDR2 SYDVKM. Trimming shortened V by 4 bases and J by 8 bases, and 15 bases separated the two germline ends. The CDR3 DNA follows: TGTGCCAGCAGTTCCCGGGACGTCAGGGATGAGCAGTTCTTC. Translated: CASSSRDVRDEQFF.

The rearrangement uses TRBV7-8 and TRBJ2-3; a possible D gene is TRBD2 (5 bases). The CDR3 length is 14 residues. The germline V and J ends were trimmed by 1 base and 2 bases, with 7 bases remaining between them. Germline V gene data show CDR1 as SGHVS and CDR2 as FQNEAQ. In nucleotides, the CDR3 is TGTGCCAGCAGCTTAGAGACTATCACAGATACGCAGTATTTT. Residues: CASSLETITDTQYF.

The chain is built from TRBV30 and TRBJ1-4; 7 nucleotides agree with TRBD1. The CDR3 covers 13 residues. Trimming took 4 bases from V and 5 from J; bases not matched to a gene: 4. Germline assignment: CDR1 GTSNPN and CDR2 SVGIG (reference sequence). The DNA for the CDR3 is TGTGCCTGGAAGGCCAGGGGGAATGAAAAACTGTTTTTT. Translating it yields CAWKARGNEKLFF.

The chain recombines TRBV7-2 with TRBJ2-5; no definite D call. V lost 5 bases and J lost 5, with 15 bases in between. Germline CDR1 and CDR2: SGHTA and FQGNSA. The CDR3 sequence is 14 residues long. CDR3 in DNA: TGTGCCAGCAGCCGGGCGCACGGACGGGAGACCCAGTACTTC. Translated, it gives CASSRAHGRETQYF.

The V call is TRBV13, the J call TRBJ1-6, with D unresolved. The ends were cut back, 5 bases at V and 8 bases at J, with 13 bases in the middle. From germline, CDR1 is PRHDT and CDR2 FYEKMQ (reference sequence). CDR3 size: 14 residues. CDR3 DNA sequence: TGTGCCAGCAGCACCCGGGAGGCCGATTCACCCCTCCACTTT. Its protein is CASSTREADSPLHF.

This rearrangement joins TRBV19 to TRBJ2-1; 7 bases are shared with TRBD1. The CDR3 totals 14 residues. Germline CDR1 reads LNHDA; CDR2 reads SQIVND (reference sequence). Germline trimming cut 7 bases from V and 0 bases from J; bases unmatched to any gene: 3. This CDR3 is CASNGQVSYNEQFF. The DNA for the CDR3 is TGTGCCAGTAACGGACAGGTCTCCTACAATGAGCAGTTCTTC.

This clonotype was counted many times. The V call is TRBV11-3, the J call TRBJ2-3; D perhaps matches TRBD2 (6 bases). CDR1 and CDR2 (germline): SGHNT, YENEEA. Trimming shortened V by 4 bases and J by 4 bases, and 9 bases separated the two germline ends. The CDR3 sequence is 13 residues long. The CDR3 region has the DNA TGTGCCAGCAGCTCGCCGGGGGCAGATACGCAGTATTTT. Translating gives CASSSPGADTQYF.

V usage is TRBV7-9 and J usage is TRBJ2-5; D might be TRBD1 (6 bases). Germline CDR1 reads SEHNR; CDR2 reads FQNEAQ (reference sequence). CDR3 size: 14 residues. The ends were cut back, 8 bases at V and 3 bases at J, with 16 bases in the middle. The CDR3 sequence: CASRVSQGKETQYF. In nucleotides, the CDR3 is TGTGCCAGCCGCGTATCACAGGGAAAAGAGACCCAGTACTTC.

This rearrangement joins TRBV5-1 to TRBJ1-1; the D is unclear. CDR1 and CDR2 (germline): SGHRS, YFSETQ. The length of the CDR3 is 14 residues. V lost 0 bases and J 1 base, leaving 7 bases between the germline ends. The DNA for the CDR3 is TGCGCCAGCAGCTTGGCGGCTACGAACACTGAAGCTTTCTTT. Translation gives CASSLAATNTEAFF.